This is a list of T cell receptor beta chains from one sample in a study of T cell changes during pregnancy in multiple sclerosis. This table comes from immunoSEQ multiplex PCR, and its TCRdb copy is limited to in-frame clones, with some not included. The sample records 64,000 or so clones, roughly 96% being singletons. Sequencing was performed on CD8+ T cells from peripheral blood mononuclear cells, taken after pregnancy. These receptors all come from a female donor with multiple sclerosis, enrolled in a pregnancy study. The CDR3 runs from the conserved cysteine through the conserved F or W. D genes are given only for firm matches. A clone size is listed for some rows: how often the clone was seen (once, few, many), or a class if it is expanded.

D,length,V,size,J,CDR3,DNA
TRBD2,17,TRBV11-1,once,TRBJ2-5,CASSLDIRTRSQETQYF,TGTGCCAGCAGCTTAGACATCAGGACTAGATCCCAAGAGACCCAGTACTTC
TRBD1,16,TRBV7-9,-,TRBJ2-7,CASSNPGQGVAYEQYF,TGTGCCAGCAGCAACCCAGGCCAGGGGGTCGCCTACGAGCAGTACTTC
-,15,TRBV2,-,TRBJ2-7,CASSVQGSVIYEQYF,TGTGCCAGCAGCGTGCAGGGGTCGGTGATCTACGAGCAGTACTTC
-,12,TRBV9,-,TRBJ1-1,CASSPEGHEAFF,TGTGCCAGCAGCCCCGAGGGACATGAAGCTTTCTTT
TRBD1,14,TRBV4-3,-,TRBJ2-7,CASSQGQGLYEQYF,TGCGCCAGCAGCCAAGGACAGGGCCTCTACGAGCAGTACTTC
TRBD1,15,TRBV27,-,TRBJ1-5,CASRKDRGRNQPQHF,TGTGCCAGCAGAAAGGACAGGGGGCGCAATCAGCCCCAGCATTTT
-,13,TRBV27,-,TRBJ2-7,CASSPLQGGEQYF,TGTGCCAGCAGTCCACTACAGGGCGGGGAGCAGTACTTC
TRBD1,15,TRBV6-5,-,TRBJ1-1,CATARTQGANTEAFF,TGTGCCACCGCCAGGACCCAGGGGGCGAACACTGAAGCTTTCTTT
TRBD1,14,TRBV7-2,-,TRBJ1-2,CASSYRDSNYGYTF,TGTGCCAGCAGCTACCGGGACAGCAACTATGGCTACACCTTC
-,15,TRBV7-9,once,TRBJ2-5,CASSLDRTMKMTQYF,TGTGCCAGCAGCTTAGACCGGACAATGAAGATGACCCAGTACTTC
TRBD1,16,TRBV25-1,once,TRBJ1-1,CASSEFDDRANTEAFF,TGTGCCAGCAGTGAATTCGACGACAGGGCTAACACTGAAGCTTTCTTT
TRBD1,15,TRBV28,-,TRBJ1-1,CASSLSGGGRTEAFF,TGTGCCAGCAGTTTATCGGGAGGGGGCCGGACTGAAGCTTTCTTT
TRBD2,11,TRBV10-3,-,TRBJ2-7,CAIRGGYEQYF,TGTGCCATCCGGGGGGGTTACGAGCAGTACTTC
-,13,TRBV6-5,-,TRBJ1-5,CASREGRNQPQHF,TGTGCCAGCAGGGAGGGTCGCAATCAGCCCCAGCATTTT
TRBD1,15,TRBV13,-,TRBJ2-3,CASSLQGQGPDTQYF,TGTGCCAGCAGCTTACAGGGACAGGGCCCAGATACGCAGTATTTT
-,16,TRBV27,-,TRBJ1-1,CASSLSGGWGGTEAFF,TGTGCCAGCAGTTTATCGGGGGGATGGGGGGGCACTGAAGCTTTCTTT
-,13,TRBV19,-,TRBJ2-1,CASSIVSANEQFF,TGTGCCAGTAGTATAGTTAGCGCTAATGAGCAGTTCTTC
TRBD1,23,TRBV5-1,-,TRBJ2-1,CASSLEVFITAPSQGASYNEQFF,TGCGCCAGCAGCTTGGAGGTCTTTATCACAGCGCCCTCCCAGGGGGCATCCTACAATGAGCAGTTCTTC
-,14,TRBV7-9,-,TRBJ2-7,CASSLGISSYEQYF,TGTGCCAGCAGCTTAGGCATCAGCTCCTACGAGCAGTACTTC
TRBD1,14,TRBV27,-,TRBJ2-7,CASSLTGQAYEQYF,TGTGCCAGCAGTTTAACGGGACAGGCCTACGAGCAGTACTTC
TRBD1,16,TRBV28,once,TRBJ2-3,CASSPTMTGFDDTQYF,TGTGCCAGCAGTCCCACTATGACAGGGTTTGACGATACGCAGTATTTT
TRBD1,13,TRBV15,-,TRBJ2-7,CATRQGASYEQYF,TGTGCCACCCGACAGGGGGCCTCCTACGAGCAGTACTTC
TRBD2,16,TRBV7-3,-,TRBJ2-2,CASSYSGPANTGELFF,TGTGCCAGCAGCTATAGCGGGCCCGCGAACACCGGGGAGCTGTTTTTT
-,12,TRBV19,-,TRBJ1-2,CASKTGLRSYTF,TGTGCCAGTAAAACAGGGCTGAGGAGCTACACCTTC